Shown below are 30 T cell receptor beta chains from a single sample sequenced in a study of cytomegalovirus exposure and HLA in healthy donors. PCR amplification relied on 60 Vbeta primers (plus 13 Jbeta primers). Sequencing was performed with immunoSEQ multiplex PCR; in TCRdb, only in-frame clones are kept and a portion is missing. This table holds roughly 140,000 clones, 64% found once. Sequencing was performed on PBMCs. The receptors derive from a woman aged 25 to 39 in good health and CMV-seropositive.

This chain uses TRBV4-1 with TRBJ1-2, with TRBD1 identical over 7 bases. The CDR3 contains 15 residues. Germline CDR1 MGHRA, CDR2 YSYEKL. Germline trimming cut 0 bases from V and 4 bases from J; bases unmatched to any gene: 5. This CDR3 reads CASSQDPGGTYGYTF. CDR3 bases: TGCGCCAGCAGCCAAGACCCAGGGGGAACCTATGGCTACACCTTC.

The rearrangement joins TRBV9 to TRBJ2-3; perhaps TRBD2 as D (5 bases). The germline V gene encodes CDR1 SGDLS and CDR2 YYNGEE. Trimming removed 5 bases from V and 2 bases from J, with 15 bases in between. CDR3 length: 15 amino acids. In DNA, the CDR3 is TGTGCCAGCAGGGTTAAGGACTCCTACACAGATACGCAGTATTTT. This sequence encodes CASRVKDSYTDTQYF. The variable domain in full, with the rest retrieved from reference TRBV9 and TRBJ2-3, is DSGVTQTPKHLITATGQRVTLRCSPRSGDLSVYWYQQSLDQGLQFLIQYYNGEERAKGNILERFSAQQFPDLHSELNLSSLELGDSALYFCASRVKDSYTDTQYFGPGTRLTVL.

Points on this clone: At the DNA level, this CDR3 is encoded by other sequences in the same sample as well. The genes are TRBV5-6 and TRBJ1-5; D is possibly TRBD1 (6 bases). V was trimmed by 0 bases and J by 5 bases, leaving 9 bases between them. The CDR3 runs 14 residues. The germline V gene encodes CDR1 SGHDT and CDR2 YYEEEE. The CDR3 DNA reads as TGTGCCAGCAGCTTGGGACAGGCGTATCAGCCCCAGCATTTT. Encoded protein: CASSLGQAYQPQHF. Full variable domain (rest looked up from reference TRBV5-6 and TRBJ1-5): DAGVTQSPTHLIKTRGQQVTLRCSPKSGHDTVSWYQQALGQGPQFIFQYYEEEERQRGNFPDRFSGHQFPNYSSELNVNALLLGDSALYLCASSLGQAYQPQHFGDGTRLSIL.

This clone was seen just once. The chain recombines TRBV5-1 with TRBJ1-4, with D unresolved. The CDR3 covers 11 residues. Per germline, CDR1 SGHRS and CDR2 YFSETQ. Deletions cut 2 bases from V and 8 bases from J, with 4 bases between. The CDR3 here is CASSFGEKLFF. DNA for the CDR3: TGCGCCAGCAGCTTTGGCGAAAAACTGTTTTTT.

The chain uses TRBV29-1 and TRBJ1-1; a weak D match, TRBD1 (6 bases). V lost 8 bases to trimming and J lost 0 bases, with 19 bases between them. CDR1 is SQVTM, CDR2 ANQGSEA, per germline. This CDR3 spans 15 amino acids. The CDR3 coding sequence is TGCAGCTCATCGGGGGGCTGGGGAATGAACACTGAAGCTTTCTTT. It is translated as CSSSGGWGMNTEAFF.

This sequence joins TRBV2 and TRBJ1-4; unclear D gene. CDR1 and CDR2 (germline): SNHLY, FYNNEI. CDR3 length: 13 amino acids. V was pared by 7 bases and J by 4 bases, with 10 bases between. The CDR3 sequence: CASISRDNEKLFF. Written as DNA, the CDR3 is TGTGCCAGCATTAGCAGAGATAATGAAAAACTGTTTTTT.

The J gene is TRBJ2-5, the V gene TRBV4-1; D gene uncertain. The last part of the DNA fits TRBJ2-7 better; the J call may be wrong. Germline V CDR1 and CDR2: MGHRA, YSYEKL. This CDR3 contains 15 residues. CDR3 sequence reads: CASSQEETFVYEQYF. As DNA, the CDR3 is TGCGCCAGCAGCCAAGAGGAGACCTTTGTCTACGAGCAGTACTTC.

A single count supports this clone. The rearrangement joins TRBV29-1 to TRBJ2-3; a weak D match, TRBD2 (5 bases). Trimming took 4 bases from V and 2 from J, leaving 7 bases between them. The CDR3 has 12 residues. Germline V gives CDR1 SQVTM, CDR2 ANQGSEA. In DNA form, the CDR3 reads TGCAGCGTTGGAGGGTTCACAGATACGCAGTATTTT. Translating it yields CSVGGFTDTQYF.

This clone was observed once. V usage is TRBV6-6 and J usage is TRBJ2-7; TRBD1 matches 7 bases. Germline CDR1 reads MNHNY; CDR2 reads SVGAGI (reference sequence). J gave up 0 bases and V 6 bases, and 8 bases lay outside the gene matches. The CDR3 loop spans 15 amino acids. CDR3 amino acids: CASSGRQGLSYEQYF. CDR3 nucleotides: TGTGCCAGCAGCGGTAGACAGGGCCTCTCCTACGAGCAGTACTTC.

This rearrangement joins TRBV27 to TRBJ1-2, with a possible D match to TRBD1 (5 bases). There are 14 residues in the CDR3. Germline CDR1 reads MNHEY; CDR2 reads SMNVEV (reference sequence). Trimming cost V 3 bases and J 6 bases, with 14 bases left between them. CDR3 region: CASSFRGEGHGYTF. In DNA, the CDR3 is TGTGCCAGCAGTTTCCGGGGGGAGGGTCATGGCTACACCTTC.

In its sample, this clone was seen once. The chain employs TRBV6-1 and TRBJ2-1, with 13 positions matching TRBD2. CDR3 size: 13 residues. Germline V gene data show CDR1 as MNHNS and CDR2 as SASEGT. The CDR3 loop is CGAGTSGIYEQFF. The CDR3, as DNA: TGTGGGGCCGGGACTAGCGGGATTTATGAGCAGTTCTTC.

This chain connects TRBV9 to TRBJ2-1, with 11 bases that match TRBD1. Trimming at V came to 3 bases and at J to 3 bases, leaving 20 bases not matched to a gene. Germline V lookup: CDR1 SGDLS, CDR2 YYNGEE. The CDR3 covers 21 residues. The CDR3 DNA follows: TGTGCCAGCAGCGCTGCGACCGTCGGACAGGGGGCTAGAAATGACTACAATGAGCAGTTCTTC. Protein product: CASSAATVGQGARNDYNEQFF.

This clone was seen more than once but under ten times. CDR3 DNA: TGTGCCAGCAGCTTCGGATTTTACAGGGACAGGCAGCCCCAGCATTTT. It specifies CASSFGFYRDRQPQHF. V usage is TRBV28 and J usage is TRBJ1-5; 8 nucleotides agree with TRBD1. This CDR3 has 16 amino acids. Germline-derived CDR1 and CDR2 are MDHEN and SYDVKM. Germline trimming cut 6 bases from V and 7 bases from J; bases unmatched to any gene: 14.

Of note for this clone: Other nucleotide sequences in the sample specify the same CDR3. The rearrangement links TRBV6-5 to TRBJ1-2; D is perhaps TRBD1 (5 bases). CDR1 is MNHEY and CDR2 is SVGAGI in the germline V gene. Trimming shortened V by 6 bases and J by 4 bases, and 12 bases separated the two germline ends. The CDR3 extends over 13 amino acids. The CDR3 region has the DNA TGTGCCAGCAGCCCCGACAGCTCCTATGGCTACACCTTC. This sequence encodes CASSPDSSYGYTF.

This chain links TRBV9 with TRBJ1-2; TRBD1 agrees at 11 bases. Trimming at V came to 6 bases and at J to 4 bases, leaving 11 bases not matched to a gene. Germline values: CDR1 SGDLS, CDR2 YYNGEE. This CDR3 contains 16 residues. CDR3 region: CASTPHGQGASYGYTF. The CDR3 DNA reads as TGTGCCAGCACGCCACACGGACAGGGGGCTAGCTATGGCTACACCTTC.

The chain carries TRBV5-6 and TRBJ1-3, with TRBD1 matching 9 bases. This CDR3 has 15 amino acids. The V segment lost 3 bases and the J segment 5 bases; nucleotides outside the gene matches: 6. Per the germline V gene, CDR1 is SGHDT and CDR2 is YYEEEE. CDR3 sequence reads: CASSYDRGTRNTIYF. The CDR3 DNA follows: TGTGCCAGCAGCTACGACAGGGGGACCCGAAACACCATATATTTT.

The chain has TRBV5-1 and TRBJ1-5, with a possible D match to TRBD1 (6 bases). The CDR3 extends over 15 amino acids. CDR1 SGHRS and CDR2 YFSETQ come from the germline V gene. Between the trimmed V and J ends, which lost 0 bases and 3 bases, there was a span of 10 bases. As DNA, the CDR3 is TGCGCCAGCAGCTTGGGGGACATCCCCAATCAGCCCCAGCATTTT. This gives the protein CASSLGDIPNQPQHF.

In its sample, this clone was seen a few times. This sequence joins TRBV28 and TRBJ1-1; D call uncertain. CDR3 size: 12 residues. V dropped 3 bases and J dropped 5 bases, with 7 bases sitting between them. The germline CDR1 and CDR2 sequences are MDHEN and SYDVKM. The chain's CDR3 is CASSLQMTEAFF. The CDR3 DNA follows: TGTGCCAGCAGTTTGCAGATGACTGAAGCTTTCTTT. The entire variable domain, with the rest obtained from reference TRBV28 and TRBJ1-1, is as follows: DVKVTQSSRYLVKRTGEKVFLECVQDMDHENMFWYRQDPGLGLRLIYFSYDVKMKEKGDIPEGYSVSREKKERFSLILESASTNQTSMYLCASSLQMTEAFFGQGTRLTVV.

This clone was found a few times. The chain links TRBV30 to TRBJ2-4; 9 positions agree with TRBD1. This CDR3 region has 13 residues. J gave up 16 bases and V 3 bases, and 13 bases lay outside the gene matches. The germline gives CDR1 GTSNPN, CDR2 SVGIG (reference sequence). Here the CDR3 reads CAWRLTTGGVPYF. In DNA form, the CDR3 reads TGTGCCTGGAGACTAACGACAGGGGGGGTTCCTTACTTC.

The chain has TRBV7-9 and TRBJ2-7; TRBD1 matches at 9 bases. This CDR3 has 14 amino acids. Per the germline V gene, CDR1 is SEHNR and CDR2 is FQNEAQ (reference sequence). Trimming removed 4 bases from V and 5 bases from J; junction bases left unmatched: 6. CDR3 amino acids: CASSSGQGGHEQYF. The CDR3 region has the DNA TGTGCCAGCAGCTCGGGACAGGGAGGCCACGAGCAGTACTTC.

The genes are TRBV11-2 and TRBJ1-3; unclear D gene. The CDR3 totals 11 residues. Between the trimmed V and J ends, which lost 1 base and 13 bases, there was a span of 8 bases. Germline V gives CDR1 SGHAT, CDR2 FQNNGV. In DNA, the CDR3 is TGTGCCAGCAGCTTAGCCGGTTCAATATATTTT. Its translation: CASSLAGSIYF.

Regarding this clone: This same CDR3 is encoded by further DNA sequences in the sample. The chain employs TRBV9 and TRBJ2-1; TRBD2 might be the D (7 bases). Germline-derived CDR1 and CDR2 are SGDLS and YYNGEE. The CDR3 is made up of 16 amino acids. V lost 3 bases to trimming and J lost 10 bases, with 23 bases between them. DNA of the CDR3: TGTGCCAGCAGCGCCCTGAGTGGAGGGGGGGGCGGGGAGCAGTTCTTC. Protein sequence: CASSALSGGGGGEQFF.

The CDR3 protein is CAIPEVDEQFF. The CDR3 nucleotides are TGTGCCATCCCGGAGGTCGATGAGCAGTTCTTC. The genes are TRBV21-1 and TRBJ2-1; the D call TRBD2 from the table was never checked on the DNA. TRBV21-1 is a pseudogene segment. CDR3 length: 11 residues.

This rearrangement joins TRBV11-2 to TRBJ1-1; D is possibly TRBD1 (6 bases). Germline values: CDR1 SGHAT, CDR2 FQNNGV. V dropped 5 bases and J dropped 2 bases, with 15 bases sitting between them. This CDR3 region has 15 residues. The CDR3 DNA is TGTGCCAGCAGCCCCTACAGGGTTTTAAACACTGAAGCTTTCTTT. It codes for CASSPYRVLNTEAFF.

The CDR3 DNA follows: TGTGCCAGCAGCTTAGGGGACAGATACCAAGAGACCCAGTACTTC. Its translation: CASSLGDRYQETQYF. The chain carries TRBV7-2 and TRBJ2-5; 7 positions agree with TRBD1. This CDR3 has 15 amino acids. V lost 1 base to trimming and J lost 0 bases; unmatched junction nucleotides: 2. Germline loops: CDR1 SGHTA, CDR2 FQGNSA.

The gene calls are TRBV9 and TRBJ1-3; no clear D gene. The CDR3 totals 18 residues. Germline CDR1 reads SGDLS; CDR2 reads YYNGEE. Trimming removed 2 bases at V and 2 bases at J, with 20 bases between. The CDR3 nucleotides are TGTGCCAGCAGCGTGGGTGATGCAGGAGGAACTACTGGAAACACCATATATTTT. This gives the protein CASSVGDAGGTTGNTIYF.

This rearrangement joins TRBV27 to TRBJ2-7, with 8 positions matching TRBD2. The CDR3 runs to 17 residues. Germline V CDR1 and CDR2: MNHEY, SMNVEV (reference sequence). V trimming: 4 bases; J trimming: 4 bases; junction bases outside the gene matches: 15. The CDR3, as DNA: TGTGCCAGCAGTTCCCTCCCCTCCAGCGGGAGTATGTACGAGCAGTACTTC. It encodes CASSSLPSSGSMYEQYF.

The chain has TRBV18 and TRBJ2-3, with 7 bases lining up with TRBD2. Trimming cost V 6 bases and J 4 bases; bases outside gene matches: 10. The CDR3 runs to 15 residues. Germline values: CDR1 KGHSH, CDR2 LQKENI. CDR3: CASSAGRGRPDTQYF. The CDR3 bases are TGTGCCAGCTCGGCCGGGCGGGGGAGGCCAGATACGCAGTATTTT. The full variable domain, rest sourced from reference TRBV18 and TRBJ2-3, is NAGVMQNPRHLVRRRGQEARLRCSPMKGHSHVYWYRQLPEEGLKFMVYLQKENIIDESGMPKERFSAEFPKEGPSILRIQQVVRGDSAAYFCASSAGRGRPDTQYFGPGTRLTVL.

V is TRBV25-1 and J is TRBJ2-2; possibly TRBD1 for D (5 bases). V shed 3 bases and J shed 0 bases, with 8 bases lying between them. Germline assignment: CDR1 MGHDK and CDR2 SYGVNS. The CDR3 is made up of 15 amino acids. The chain's CDR3 is CASSEGQSNTGELFF. The CDR3 nucleotides are TGTGCCAGCAGTGAGGGGCAGTCGAACACCGGGGAGCTGTTTTTT.

The genes are TRBV5-1 and TRBJ2-7; tentative D call: TRBD1 (5 bases). The CDR3 has 14 residues. The germline V gene has CDR1 SGHRS and CDR2 YFSETQ. Trimming left V 2 bases short and J 1 base short, with 10 bases between. This CDR3 reads CASSLTGPSYEQYF. In nucleotides, the CDR3 is TGCGCCAGCAGCTTAACAGGCCCTTCCTACGAGCAGTACTTC.